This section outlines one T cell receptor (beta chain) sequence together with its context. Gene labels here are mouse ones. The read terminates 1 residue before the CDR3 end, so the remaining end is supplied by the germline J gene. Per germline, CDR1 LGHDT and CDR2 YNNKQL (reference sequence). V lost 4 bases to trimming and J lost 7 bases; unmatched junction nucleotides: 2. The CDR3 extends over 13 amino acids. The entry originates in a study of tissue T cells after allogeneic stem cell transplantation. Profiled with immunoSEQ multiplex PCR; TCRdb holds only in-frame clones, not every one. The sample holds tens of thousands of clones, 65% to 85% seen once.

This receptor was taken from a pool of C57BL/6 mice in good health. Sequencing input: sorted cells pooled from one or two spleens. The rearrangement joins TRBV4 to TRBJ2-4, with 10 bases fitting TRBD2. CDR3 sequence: CASSLTGGYTLYF. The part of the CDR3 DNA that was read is TGTGCCAGCAGCTTGACTGGGGGGTACACCTTGTAC.